What follows is one T cell receptor beta chain and its context. Its matching antigen is unknown. V lost 4 bases to trimming and J lost 5 bases, with 23 bases between them. Germline lookup yields CDR1 SGHDN and CDR2 FVKESK. The CDR3 contains 17 residues. The sample originates from a study of cytomegalovirus exposure and HLA in healthy donors. Study results and limitations: Among TCR sequences, most were rare, though some public TCRs appeared in many donors.

Method: immunoSEQ multiplex PCR; TCRdb's copy keeps in-frame clones and lacks some. Among hundreds of thousands of clones listed, around 90% were seen once. This receptor was obtained from a woman between 25 and 40 years old in good health and CMV-seronegative. The sample consisted of PBMCs. The chain combines TRBV14 with TRBJ2-5; the D call may be TRBD1 or TRBD2 (6 bases each). The CDR3 is CASSPLGRGRLEETQYF. CDR3 sequence (DNA): TGTGCCAGCAGCCCCCTCGGCCGGGGGCGATTAGAGGAGACCCAGTACTTC.